Sequencing of this T cell receptor (beta chain) was carried out in a study of human T cells and chemical hapten exposure. Study outcomes and limitations: Versus controls, expanded TCRs had significantly more large CDR3 similarity clusters.

There are many counts of this clonotype. As yet, its antigen is unknown. TCRdb reprocessed the RACE reads with MiXCR, giving one entry per CDR3 protein. The table includes approximately 49,000 distinct CDR3 sequences, around a tenth detected once. Time point defined: patch test 1, 2 weeks after DPC sensitization. As for treatment: therapeutic diphenylcyclopropenone sensitization with weekly scalp DPC. Total RNA came from unfractionated whole blood. Sequenced here: whole blood, sampled in connection with sensitization to the hapten diphenylcyclopropenone (DPC). The origin of this receptor is a woman between 50 and 59 years old with alopecia areata. Some clones in this sample may be carry-over from other donors' samples.

CDR3 nucleotide sequence: TGCGCCAGCAGCCCTACTAGTCGCTATGAGCAGTTCTTC. Amino acids: CASSPTSRYEQFF. This rearrangement joins TRBV5-1 to TRBJ2-1; weak D call: TRBD2 (5 bases). The CDR3 spans 13 residues. Germline CDR1 is SGHRS and CDR2 is YFSETQ. Trimming removed 4 bases from V and 8 bases from J, with 13 bases in between.